These 10 T cell receptor beta chains were sequenced from one sample in a study of blood T cell repertoires in COVID-19. The data were produced by immunoSEQ multiplex PCR, yet TCRdb's version contains in-frame clones alone and is incomplete. The table has some 130,000 clones, about 89% seen once; the top ten hold 18%. The source material was peripheral blood. Source of these receptors: a man over 45 with active or convalescent COVID-19.

The chain uses TRBV11-2 and TRBJ2-7; TRBD1 agrees at 11 bases. From germline, CDR1 is SGHAT and CDR2 FQNNGV. The CDR3 contains 15 residues. V dropped 4 bases and J dropped 3; count of bases not matched to a gene: 5. This chain's CDR3 is CASSSLGTGGYEQYF. The CDR3 coding sequence is TGTGCCAGCAGCTCACTGGGGACAGGGGGCTACGAGCAGTACTTC.

This chain uses TRBV6-6 with TRBJ2-1; 11 bases align to TRBD2. The CDR3 contains 15 residues. The V segment lost 5 bases and the J segment 4 bases; nucleotides outside the gene matches: 4. Germline CDR1 is MNHNY and CDR2 is SVGAGI (reference sequence). The CDR3 loop is CASSKLAGDYNEQFF. In DNA, the CDR3 is TGTGCCAGCAGTAAACTAGCGGGAGATTACAATGAGCAGTTCTTC.

This clone has more than one count but fewer than ten. The chain links TRBV11-2 to TRBJ2-1, with D perhaps matching TRBD2 (5 bases). The V gene's germline CDR1 is SGHAT and CDR2 FQNNGV. This CDR3 has 15 amino acids. V gave up 4 bases and J gave up 6 bases, with 16 bases separating them. The CDR3 loop reads CASSSSGLLSNEQFF. In DNA form, the CDR3 reads TGTGCCAGCAGCTCAAGCGGCCTCCTCTCCAATGAGCAGTTCTTC.

The chain carries TRBV7-6 and TRBJ1-1, with a possible D match to TRBD1 (5 bases). CDR1 is SGHVS and CDR2 is FNYEAQ in the germline V gene. V dropped 5 bases and J dropped 5 bases, with 15 bases sitting between them. This CDR3 is 14 amino acids long. CDR3 region: CASSPSGAGTEAFF. The DNA for the CDR3 is TGTGCCAGCAGCCCCTCCGGGGCGGGGACTGAAGCTTTCTTT.

The chain links TRBV4-1 to TRBJ1-2, with 12 bases lining up with TRBD1. CDR1 MGHRA and CDR2 YSYEKL come from the germline V gene. This CDR3 region has 15 residues. The V segment lost 3 bases and the J segment 9 bases; nucleotides outside the gene matches: 8. The CDR3 is CASSQGQGALTSYTF. The DNA for the CDR3 is TGCGCCAGCAGCCAGGGACAGGGGGCGCTTACAAGCTACACCTTC.

This sequence joins TRBV11-2 and TRBJ2-1; the D gene is possibly TRBD1 (5 bases). Germline CDR1 is SGHAT and CDR2 is FQNNGV. Between the trimmed V and J ends, which lost 6 bases and 4 bases, there was a span of 10 bases. The CDR3 covers 13 residues. The CDR3 region has the DNA TGTGCCAGCAGATCAGGGATTTACAATGAGCAGTTCTTC. This sequence encodes CASRSGIYNEQFF.

This sequence joins TRBV2 and TRBJ2-5, with TRBD1 matching 8 bases. The CDR3 is made up of 13 amino acids. The germline V gene has CDR1 SNHLY and CDR2 FYNNEI. V shed 10 bases, J shed 6 bases, and the junction held 10 bases outside the gene matches. The CDR3 protein is CAIPSDRVKTQYF. The DNA of the CDR3 is TGTGCCATCCCCTCGGACAGGGTTAAGACCCAGTACTTC.

The J gene is TRBJ2-2, the V gene TRBV18, with 8 bases matching TRBD1. Germline loops: CDR1 KGHSH, CDR2 LQKENI. V shed 3 bases, J shed 4 bases, and the junction held 13 bases outside the gene matches. This CDR3 contains 18 residues. CDR3 in DNA: TGTGCCAGCTCACCGCTACCCGCGACAGGGGAAAGCACCGGGGAGCTGTTTTTT. Its protein is CASSPLPATGESTGELFF.

The chain links TRBV3-1 (or the pseudogene TRBV3-2) to TRBJ2-7; TRBD1 aligns across 7 bases. The CDR3 length is 15 residues. J lost 5 bases, V lost 3 bases, and 10 bases had no gene match. Germline CDR1 LGHDT, CDR2 YNNKEL (reference sequence). The CDR3 DNA follows: TGTGCCAGCAGCCAGAATCCAGGGGGACCCCACGAGCAGTACTTC. Encoded protein: CASSQNPGGPHEQYF.

CDR3 region: CASSLPPSGRSETQYF. The CDR3 bases are TGTGCCAGCAGCTTACCCCCTAGCGGGAGGAGTGAGACCCAGTACTTC. J is TRBJ2-5 and V is TRBV7-8; TRBD2 matches at 11 bases. The CDR3 has 16 residues. Germline CDR1 SGHVS, CDR2 FQNEAQ. The V gene end was trimmed by 2 bases and the J gene end by 5 bases; junction bases not matched to a gene: 7.